This T cell receptor beta chain was documented in a study of T cell clonotyping in hematopoietic cell transplantation (dated by TCRdb to about 2021). Context from the whole study: A total of fewer than 150 blood samples were gathered in the study from 30 to 35 consecutive transplant recipients along with their related donors. Patient recruitment ran from 2015 to early 2017, and follow-up continued until late 2020 or death.

The immunoSEQ assay, a bias-controlled multiplex PCR with V- and J-specific primers, was used to amplify TCR beta CDR3 regions from genomic DNA. In a second PCR step, the CDR3 amplicons were tagged with a proprietary barcode plus Illumina adapter sequences. An Illumina MiSeq instrument was used to sequence the CDR3 libraries. In the authors' own workflow: Export and quality control were done with immunoSEQ Analyzer 3.0, while downstream analyses used R Bioconductor and Immunarch. Repertoire metrics were calculated using only productive rearrangements within the normalized downsampled data set. Pathologically expanded clonotypes were defined as those larger than 5 templates in the normalized cohort. Repertoire diversity was measured with the Inverse Simpson Index. To capture all clonotypes, CMV-specificity analyses were performed on the non-normalized data set. Held by TCRdb, this immuneACCESS table contains in-frame sequences only and omits some clones. Under half of the omission traces to an unresolved V gene where checked; the cause of the rest is unknown. V and J calls and clone size are those listed in that table; D and trimming were worked out from the DNA. This sample has under 5,500 clones in its table, and approximately 85% of those were observed once. The top ten clones comprise 20% to 25% of the sample.

Broad study findings and their caveats: The sample size was limited and the cells went unsorted, which meant the CD4 and CD8 repertoire contributions could not be told apart. After transplant, TCR diversity in recipients dropped, and pathologically expanded clonotypes increased progressively from day 30 to day 180. Broader posttransplant TCR repertoire diversity was predicted by donor and pretransplant recipient Inverse Simpson Index values. Just a small fraction of recipient repertoires overlapped with donor repertoires, and more than 95% appeared de novo at the given depth.

For this clone: It has no known antigen specificity. No quality values exist for individual bases; no much larger clone is one base distant.

Trimming takes 2 bases from V and 10 bases from J, and the germline ends sit 9 bases apart. Taken from the germline V gene, the CDR1 and CDR2 loops are MDHEN and SYDVKM. The CDR3, cysteine through phenylalanine, is 12 amino acids long. The sequence is cut down to CDR3 DNA, 36 bases in frame from base 1. According to the study, the label for this sample's time point signals: 180 days after allo-HCT. Blood from recipients was drawn about 28 days before transplant and again at days 30, 100 and 180 after transplant. Nuclei Lysis Solution was used to extract genomic DNA from fresh or cryopreserved unfractionated peripheral blood mononuclear cells.

This clonotype was sampled from a male patient between 55 and 70 years old who had an allogeneic stem cell transplant from an unrelated donor, so T cells may come from the graft donor. Some clones in this sample may be carry-over from other donors' samples. Source: peripheral blood mononuclear cells, taken 180 days after allogeneic stem cell transplant. Here the chain combines TRBV28 and TRBJ2-1; the D gene is not confidently resolved. In nucleotide form, the sequence is TGTGCCAGCAGTTTAAACGGGCTCGAGCAGTTCTTC. This yields the protein CASSLNGLEQFF.